Sequencing of this T cell receptor beta chain was carried out in a study of blood T cell repertoires in COVID-19 (dated by TCRdb to 2020 to 2021). Notes on the research overall: The collaborator samples originated in the United States, Italy and Spain and spanned the acute and convalescent phases of COVID-19. The dataset comprised deeply sampled blood TCRbeta repertoires from subjects exposed to, actively infected with, or recovered from COVID-19. Nearly every sample came with metadata listing a de-identified subject ID, COVID-19 status, age in years and sex. The samples were drawn from two sources: the first 160 participants of the ongoing ImmuneRACE study, and 1,000 to 1,500 subjects contributed by 6 global collaborators. Where available, HLA class I and class II types were obtained from metadata supplied by the sample provider rather than from assay-based typing. The repertoires were released in a freely available public database meant as a resource for research on the immune response to SARS-CoV-2. The material from the prospective study consisted of cDNA or gDNA derived from T cells, B-cell-depleted T cells, or PBMCs. Here is what the overall study found, with its caveats: The quantity of clinical and demographic metadata differed by source and by participant and was supplied without curation.

At one collaborating source in Seattle, patients were enrolled during active infection and were followed longitudinally through the course of disease. Each collaborating institution followed its own protocols to collect whole blood in K2EDTA tubes. For TCRbeta analysis, collaborators shipped samples as frozen whole blood, isolated PBMCs, or DNA extracted from either of those sample types. After removal of 0 bases from V and 5 bases from J, the junction retains 12 bases not matched to a gene. The CDR3 goes from the cysteine to the phenylalanine over 18 residues. The sequence is cut down to CDR3 DNA, 54 bases in frame from base 1. CDR1 and CDR2, per the germline V gene, are MGHRA and YSYEKL. Concerning this clone: No cognate antigen has been identified for it. Base qualities are missing; no much larger clone stands one base away.

TCRbeta CDR3 regions were amplified from genomic DNA by means of the immunoSEQ Assay, a bias-controlled multiplex PCR. The source study handled its data this way. The number of nucleated cells in each sample was estimated from the amplification of reference gene primers within the assay. To quantify the absolute abundance of each unique TCRbeta CDR3 rearrangement, sequence reads were collapsed and filtered. Productive Simpson clonality was computed per sample as the square root of Simpson's diversity index over productive rearrangements. Not all clones reach the TCRdb copy of this immuneACCESS table, which keeps in-frame sequences only. Checked studies attribute under half of the gap to unresolved V genes and leave the rest unexplained. The DNA was the basis for D and trimming; V, J and clone size are from that table. The sample table holds roughly 160,000 clones, of which approximately 80% were seen once. Roughly 8.1% of the sample goes to the ten largest clones.

The chain was built from TRBV4-1 and TRBJ1-4; 7 nucleotides in the junction match TRBD1. The origin of this receptor is a woman of 80 years or more with COVID-19, enrolled during active disease. The sequenced sample consisted of peripheral blood. The CDR3: CASSQDRGTTGVNEKLFF. The nucleotide sequence is TGCGCCAGCAGCCAAGATCGCGGGACAACAGGGGTGAATGAAAAACTGTTTTTT.